This TCR beta chain comes out of a study of response to subunit inactivated influenza vaccine. As regards this clonotype: Its antigen is as yet unknown.

The germline V and J ends were trimmed by 4 bases and 6 bases, with 14 bases remaining between them. Germline V lookup: CDR1 SGHNT, CDR2 YYREEE (reference sequence). This CDR3 region has 14 residues. TCRdb re-called the RT-PCR reads with MiXCR, one entry per CDR3 protein. Of around 470,000 distinct CDR3 sequences listed, 6.5% to 8% are singletons. Findings of the study overall: After each seasonal influenza vaccination, few new T cells are recruited, the authors suggested.

J is TRBJ2-1 and V is TRBV5-4, with D unresolved. The source of this sequence is a man between 50 and 75 years old who received an inactivated influenza vaccine. Here the sequenced sample was PBMCs from blood, taken less than 30 months after vaccination. Written as DNA, the CDR3 is TGTGCCAGCAGCACGGATCTCCTAGGCAATGAGCAGTTCTTC. Its protein is CASSTDLLGNEQFF.